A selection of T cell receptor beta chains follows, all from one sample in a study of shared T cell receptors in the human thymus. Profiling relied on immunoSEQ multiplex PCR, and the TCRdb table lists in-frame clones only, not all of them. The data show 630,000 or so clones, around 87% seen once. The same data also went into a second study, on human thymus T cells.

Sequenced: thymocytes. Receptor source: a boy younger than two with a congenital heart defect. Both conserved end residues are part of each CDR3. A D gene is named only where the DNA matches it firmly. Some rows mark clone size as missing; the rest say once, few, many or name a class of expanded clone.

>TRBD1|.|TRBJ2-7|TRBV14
CASSRWTGGRYEQYF
TGTGCCAGCAGCCGTTGGACAGGGGGGCGGTACGAGCAGTACTTC
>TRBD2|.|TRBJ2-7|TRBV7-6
CASSLARAGGWEQYF
TGTGCCAGCAGCTTAGCAAGAGCGGGAGGGTGGGAGCAGTACTTC
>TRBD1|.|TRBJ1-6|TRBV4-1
CASSQKADARDSKRKSPLHF
TGCGCCAGCAGCCAAAAAGCCGACGCCCGGGACAGCAAAAGGAAATCACCCCTCCACTTT
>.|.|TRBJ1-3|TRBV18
CASSPPVRSSGNTIYF
TGTGCCAGCTCACCACCGGTCAGAAGCTCTGGAAACACCATATATTTT
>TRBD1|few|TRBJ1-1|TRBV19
CASGSVGQGGAEAFF
TGTGCCAGTGGTTCTGTCGGACAGGGGGGCGCTGAAGCTTTCTTT
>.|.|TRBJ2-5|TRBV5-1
CASSLVASKETQYF
TGCGCCAGCAGCTTGGTGGCTAGCAAAGAGACCCAGTACTTC
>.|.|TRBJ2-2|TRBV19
CASSIPSTRQERGTGELFF
TGTGCCAGTAGTATCCCCTCCACCCGACAGGAAAGGGGCACCGGGGAGCTGTTTTTT
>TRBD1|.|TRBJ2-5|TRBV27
CASSPNGTGGLETQYF
TGTGCCAGCAGTCCAAACGGGACAGGGGGCCTGGAGACCCAGTACTTC
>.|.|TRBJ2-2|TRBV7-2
CASTRLGNTGELFF
TGTGCCAGCACCAGACTAGGGAACACCGGGGAGCTGTTTTTT
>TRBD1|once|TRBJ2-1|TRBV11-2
CASSSAGTGTGFYNEQFF
TGTGCCAGCAGCTCAGCGGGGACCGGGACAGGGTTCTACAATGAGCAGTTCTTC
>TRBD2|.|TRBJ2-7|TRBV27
CASRRGVEQYF
TGTGCCAGCAGACGGGGGGTTGAGCAGTACTTC
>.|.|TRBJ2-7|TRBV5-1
CASSLVSGETSYEQYF
TGCGCCAGCAGCTTGGTTTCGGGGGAGACCTCCTACGAGCAGTACTTC
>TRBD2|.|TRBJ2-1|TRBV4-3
CASSQGLAGNEQFF
TGCGCCAGCAGCCAAGGACTAGCCGGCAATGAGCAGTTCTTC
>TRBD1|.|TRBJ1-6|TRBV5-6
CASSLPGQVNSPLHF
TGTGCCAGCAGCCTACCGGGACAGGTTAATTCCCCCCTCCACTTT
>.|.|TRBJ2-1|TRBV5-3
CARSLVHRLVSYYNEQFF
TGTGCCAGAAGCTTGGTCCATAGACTAGTCTCCTACTACAATGAGCAGTTCTTC
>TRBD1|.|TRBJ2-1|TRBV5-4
CASSTSSGGYSYNEQFF
TGTGCCAGCAGCACCAGTTCAGGGGGCTACTCCTACAATGAGCAGTTCTTC
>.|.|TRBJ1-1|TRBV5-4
CASSGLSNTEAFF
TGTGCCAGCAGCGGACTATCGAACACTGAAGCTTTCTTT
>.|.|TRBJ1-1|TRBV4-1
CASSRPLGGGNTEAFF
TGCGCCAGCAGCCGCCCCCTGGGGGGGGGAAACACTGAAGCTTTCTTT
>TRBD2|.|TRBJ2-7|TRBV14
CASSLSRASGQRASYEQYF
TGTGCCAGCAGCCTAAGTCGGGCTAGCGGGCAACGAGCCTCCTACGAGCAGTACTTC
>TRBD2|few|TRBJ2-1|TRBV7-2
CASSPPGLAGDYNEQFF
TGTGCCAGCAGCCCACCCGGACTAGCGGGAGACTACAATGAGCAGTTCTTC
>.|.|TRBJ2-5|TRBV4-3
CASSQEGGGQETQYF
TGCGCCAGCAGCCAAGAGGGAGGGGGGCAAGAGACCCAGTACTTC
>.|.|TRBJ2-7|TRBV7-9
CASSLGDTVSYEQYF
TGTGCCAGCAGCTTAGGGGACACCGTCTCCTACGAGCAGTACTTC
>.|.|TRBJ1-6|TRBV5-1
CASSFVGANNSPLHF
TGCGCCAGCAGCTTTGTGGGGGCTAATAATTCACCCCTCCACTTT
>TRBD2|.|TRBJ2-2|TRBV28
CASRSSGRMGDTGELFF
TGTGCCAGCAGGTCTAGCGGGAGAATGGGGGACACCGGGGAGCTGTTTTTT
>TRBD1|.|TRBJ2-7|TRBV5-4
CASSFERRTGGFYEQYF
TGTGCCAGCAGCTTTGAGAGACGGACAGGGGGCTTCTACGAGCAGTACTTC
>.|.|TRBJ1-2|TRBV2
CASSPPTDYNYGYTF
TGTGCCAGCAGCCCCCCGACGGACTATAACTATGGCTACACCTTC
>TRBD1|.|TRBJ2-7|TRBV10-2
CASSGAGTGVNEQYF
TGCGCCAGCAGTGGGGCCGGGACAGGGGTCAACGAGCAGTACTTC
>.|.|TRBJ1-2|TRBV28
CASSLFVAIKVRGGYTF
TGTGCCAGCAGTTTATTCGTCGCCATCAAGGTGAGAGGTGGCTACACCTTC
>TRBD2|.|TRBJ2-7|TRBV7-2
CASSSTPRGGSSYEQYF
TGTGCCAGCAGCTCGACCCCGCGTGGCGGGAGCTCCTACGAGCAGTACTTC
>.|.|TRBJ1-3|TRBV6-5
CASSYSKGSGNTIYF
TGTGCCAGCAGTTACTCGAAAGGGAGCGGAAACACCATATATTTT
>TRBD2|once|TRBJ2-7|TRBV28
CASNDGTSGTYEQYF
TGTGCCAGCAATGACGGGACTAGTGGAACCTACGAGCAGTACTTC
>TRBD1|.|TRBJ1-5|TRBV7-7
CASSIGQGGDQPQHF
TGTGCTAGCAGCATTGGACAGGGAGGCGATCAGCCCCAGCATTTT
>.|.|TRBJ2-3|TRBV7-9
CASSLNPDCNTDTQYF
TGTGCCAGCAGCTTAAATCCCGACTGCAACACAGATACGCAGTATTTT
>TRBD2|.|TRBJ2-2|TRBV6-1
CASSEVGLGTGELFF
TGTGCCAGCAGTGAGGTCGGACTAGGCACCGGGGAGCTGTTTTTT
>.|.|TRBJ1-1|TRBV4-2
CASSQAYLKPQRNTEAFF
TGTGCCAGCAGCCAAGCGTACCTAAAACCGCAAAGGAACACTGAAGCTTTCTTT
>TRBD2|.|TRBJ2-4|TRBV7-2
CASSLGGGGWGNIQYF
TGTGCCAGCAGCTTAGGCGGGGGGGGATGGGGAAACATTCAGTACTTC
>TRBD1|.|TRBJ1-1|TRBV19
CASSSRQGAEAFF
TGTGCCAGTAGTTCACGACAGGGAGCTGAAGCTTTCTTT
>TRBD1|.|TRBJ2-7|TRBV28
CASSFRQGAEQYF
TGTGCCAGCAGTTTTCGACAGGGTGCCGAGCAGTACTTC
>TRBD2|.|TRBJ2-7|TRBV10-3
CAIRKGTSGSYEQYF
TGTGCCATCAGGAAAGGGACTAGCGGCTCCTACGAGCAGTACTTC
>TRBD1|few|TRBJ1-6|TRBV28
CASSFGTGPSPLHF
TGTGCCAGCAGTTTTGGGACAGGGCCATCACCCCTCCACTTT
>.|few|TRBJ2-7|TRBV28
CATKNDYYEQYF
TGTGCCACGAAAAACGACTACTACGAGCAGTACTTC
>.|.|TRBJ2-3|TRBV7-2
CASSLNIRVTDTQYF
TGTGCCAGCAGCTTAAATATCCGGGTTACAGATACGCAGTATTTT
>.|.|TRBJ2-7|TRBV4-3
CASSQEFGQGGVYEQYF
TGCGCCAGCAGCCAAGAATTTGGGCAGGGTGGAGTCTACGAGCAGTACTTC
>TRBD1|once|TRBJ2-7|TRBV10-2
CASTGQGTYEQYF
TGCGCCAGCACCGGACAGGGGACCTACGAGCAGTACTTC